This T cell receptor (beta chain) emerged from a study of cytomegalovirus exposure and HLA in healthy donors. Study findings and constraints: Analyzed later, association rates of TCRs varied across HLA loci, with DRB1 most and HLA-C fewest. In a later analysis, specific HLA alleles were associated with 15,000 or so TCR beta sequences at a 0.05 false discovery rate.

As for this clone: The antigen is unknown.

Germline loops: CDR1 SNHLY, CDR2 FYNNEI. Trimming removed 6 bases at V and 6 bases at J, with 15 bases between. The CDR3 runs 14 residues. The PCR was carried out with 60 Vbeta primers and 13 Jbeta primers. Produced via immunoSEQ multiplex PCR; TCRdb's table is partial and in-frame only. The sample shows 55,000 to 80,000 clones, around 75% of them seen only once. Though probably carrying unrecorded immune exposures, donors were nominally healthy at sampling. This receptor was identified in a man aged 70 or older in good health and CMV-seronegative. This chain uses TRBV2 with TRBJ2-1; no reliable D call. Sequenced material: PBMCs. This CDR3 reads CASRTTSIVNEQFF. CDR3 sequence (DNA): TGTGCCAGCAGAACCACATCAATTGTCAATGAGCAGTTCTTC.